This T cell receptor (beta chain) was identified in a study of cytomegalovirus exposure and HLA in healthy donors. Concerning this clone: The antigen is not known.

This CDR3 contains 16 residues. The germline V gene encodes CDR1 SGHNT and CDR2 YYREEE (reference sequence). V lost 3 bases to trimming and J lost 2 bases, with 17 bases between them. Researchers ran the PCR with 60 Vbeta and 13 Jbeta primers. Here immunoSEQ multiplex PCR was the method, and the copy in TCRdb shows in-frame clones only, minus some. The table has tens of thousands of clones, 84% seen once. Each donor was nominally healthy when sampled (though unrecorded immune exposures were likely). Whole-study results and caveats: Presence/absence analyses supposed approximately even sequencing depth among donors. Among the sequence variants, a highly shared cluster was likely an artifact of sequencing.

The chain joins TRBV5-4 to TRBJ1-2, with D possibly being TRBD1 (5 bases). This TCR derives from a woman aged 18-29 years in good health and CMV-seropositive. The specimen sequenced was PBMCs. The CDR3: CASSSQLGGKNYGYTF. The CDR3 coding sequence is TGTGCCAGCAGCTCACAACTTGGGGGGAAGAACTATGGCTACACCTTC.